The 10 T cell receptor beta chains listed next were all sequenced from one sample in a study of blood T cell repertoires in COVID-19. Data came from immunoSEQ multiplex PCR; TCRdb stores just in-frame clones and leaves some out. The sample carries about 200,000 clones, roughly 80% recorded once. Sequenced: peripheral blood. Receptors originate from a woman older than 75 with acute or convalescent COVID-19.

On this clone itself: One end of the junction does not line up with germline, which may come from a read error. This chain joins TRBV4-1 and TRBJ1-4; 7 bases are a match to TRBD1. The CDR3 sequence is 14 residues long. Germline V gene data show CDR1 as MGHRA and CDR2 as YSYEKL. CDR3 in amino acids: CASSQDRAAEKLFF. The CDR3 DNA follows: TGCGCCAGCAGTCAAGACAGGGCGGCTGAAAAACTGTTTTTT.

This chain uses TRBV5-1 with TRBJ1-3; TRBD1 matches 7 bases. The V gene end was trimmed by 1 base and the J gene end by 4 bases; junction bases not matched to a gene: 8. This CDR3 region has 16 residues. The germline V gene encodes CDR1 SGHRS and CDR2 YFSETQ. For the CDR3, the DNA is TGCGCCAGCAGCTTGACCGAACAGGGGAGAGGAAACACCATATATTTT. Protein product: CASSLTEQGRGNTIYF. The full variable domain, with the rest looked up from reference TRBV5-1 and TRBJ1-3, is KAGVTQTPRYLIKTRGQQVTLSCSPISGHRSVSWYQQTPGQGLQFLFEYFSETQRNKGNFPGRFSGRQFSNSRSEMNVSTLELGDSALYLCASSLTEQGRGNTIYFGEGSWLTVV.

The CDR3 DNA follows: TGTGCTAGTGGTTTGGCAAACCCCATCCCACGGGACAGGGGAATAAGGGTGGCTAATGAAAAACTGTTTTTT. Translated, it gives CASGLANPIPRDRGIRVANEKLFF. The genes are TRBV12-5 and TRBJ1-4; 10 bases agree with TRBD1. Germline V CDR1 and CDR2: LGHNT, FRNRAP. After removal of 1 base from V and 3 bases from J, the junction contained 26 bases not matched to a gene. The CDR3 loop spans 24 amino acids.

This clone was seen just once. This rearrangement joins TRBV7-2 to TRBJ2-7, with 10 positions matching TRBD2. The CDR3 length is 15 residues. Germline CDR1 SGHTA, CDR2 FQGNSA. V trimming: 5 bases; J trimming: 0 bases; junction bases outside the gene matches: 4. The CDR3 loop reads CASSRSGGASYEQYF. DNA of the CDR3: TGTGCCAGCAGCAGAAGCGGGGGGGCCTCCTACGAGCAGTACTTC.

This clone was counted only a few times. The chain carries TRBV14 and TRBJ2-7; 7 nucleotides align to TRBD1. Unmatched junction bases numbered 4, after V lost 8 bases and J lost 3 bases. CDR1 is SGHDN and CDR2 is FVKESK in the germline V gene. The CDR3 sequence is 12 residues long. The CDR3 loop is CASGQVRYEQYF. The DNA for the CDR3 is TGTGCCAGCGGACAGGTTCGCTACGAGCAGTACTTC.

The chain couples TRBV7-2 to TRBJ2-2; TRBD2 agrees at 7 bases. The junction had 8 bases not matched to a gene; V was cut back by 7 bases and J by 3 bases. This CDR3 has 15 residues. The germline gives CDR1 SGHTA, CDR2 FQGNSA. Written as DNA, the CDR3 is TGTGCCAGCAACCGCCGGGACTACCACACCGGGGAGCTGTTTTTT. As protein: CASNRRDYHTGELFF.

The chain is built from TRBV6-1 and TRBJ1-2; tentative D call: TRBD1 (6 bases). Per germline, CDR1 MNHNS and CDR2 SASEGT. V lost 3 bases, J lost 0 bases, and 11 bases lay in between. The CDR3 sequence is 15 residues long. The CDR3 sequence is CASSEGGAPNYGYTF. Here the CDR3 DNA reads TGTGCCAGCAGTGAGGGGGGGGCCCCTAACTATGGCTACACCTTC.

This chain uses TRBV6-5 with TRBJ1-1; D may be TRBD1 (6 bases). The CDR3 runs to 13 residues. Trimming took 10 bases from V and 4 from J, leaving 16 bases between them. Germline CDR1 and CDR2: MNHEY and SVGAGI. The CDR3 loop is CATVLQGSTEAFF. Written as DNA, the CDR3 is TGTGCCACCGTTCTACAGGGCTCCACTGAAGCTTTCTTT.

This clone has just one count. CDR3 residues: CASSFPQSGYTF. DNA of the CDR3: TGTGCCAGCAGTTTTCCCCAGTCGGGATACACCTTC. The chain is built from TRBV27 and TRBJ1-2; D not certain. With 3 bases removed from V and 11 bases from J, the gap between germline ends came to 13 bases. CDR3 length: 12 residues. Germline V gene sequence: CDR1 MNHEY, CDR2 SMNVEV (reference sequence).

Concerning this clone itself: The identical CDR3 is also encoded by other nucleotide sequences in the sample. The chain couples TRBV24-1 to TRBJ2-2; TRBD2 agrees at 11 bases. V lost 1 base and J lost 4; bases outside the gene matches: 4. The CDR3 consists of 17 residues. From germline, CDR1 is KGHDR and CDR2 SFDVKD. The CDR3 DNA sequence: TGTGCCACCAGTGATTTAGGGCTAGCGGGGGGCACCGGGGAGCTGTTTTTT. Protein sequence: CATSDLGLAGGTGELFF.